A single sample gave rise to the 10 T cell receptor beta chains below, sequenced in a study of blood T cells in healthy people across ages. Through a sample-barcoded 5' primer and a J-beta primer mix, a second PCR was run for 7 to 11 cycles. TCRdb called the 5' RACE reads again in MiXCR, with one record for every CDR3 protein. The sample contains approximately 1,100,000 distinct CDR3 sequences, 45% of which appear only once. The material sequenced was blood. Receptors were obtained from a woman in her sixties in good health.

The chain recombines TRBV20-1 with TRBJ1-5; unclear D gene. The CDR3 consists of 17 residues. Germline CDR1 is DFQATT and CDR2 is SNEGSKA (reference sequence). Trimming took 0 bases from V and 0 from J, leaving 15 bases between them. The CDR3 region is CSARDRAEVLSNQPQHF. The CDR3 DNA follows: TGCAGTGCTAGAGATAGGGCAGAGGTGCTTAGCAATCAGCCCCAGCATTTT.

This clonotype was picked up one time. The J gene is TRBJ2-3, the V gene TRBV5-4; TRBD1 matches 9 bases. Germline V CDR1 and CDR2: SGHNT, YYREEE (reference sequence). The CDR3 contains 18 residues. V was clipped by 0 bases and J by 2 bases; unmatched bases: 10. This chain's CDR3 is CASSLAGRQGGPTDTQYF. CDR3 in DNA: TGTGCCAGCAGCTTGGCCGGGAGACAGGGGGGGCCCACAGATACGCAGTATTTT.

This clonotype was recorded a few times. This chain uses TRBV25-1 with TRBJ2-5; tentative D call: TRBD2 (5 bases). Germline values: CDR1 MGHDK, CDR2 SYGVNS. This CDR3 is built from 11 residues. V lost 3 bases and J lost 11, with 10 bases in between. CDR3 in DNA: TGTGCCAGCAGTGATGTGGGAGAGCAGTACTTC. Encoded protein: CASSDVGEQYF.

This clonotype has a count of ten or more. V gene TRBV5-1 combines with J gene TRBJ1-2; 7 bases are a match to TRBD1. This CDR3 has 13 residues. V was pared by 4 bases and J by 8 bases, with 8 bases of the junction left unmatched. The germline V gene has CDR1 SGHRS and CDR2 YFSETQ. CDR3 nucleotide sequence: TGCGCCAGCAGCGAACAGGGGCAACGGGGCTACACCTTC. This gives the protein CASSEQGQRGYTF.

A remark on this clonotype: Being one base from a much bigger clone, this may be a read error. The chain links TRBV27 to TRBJ2-4; possibly TRBD2 for D (5 bases). The J call is uncertain, as TRBJ2-7 better fits the DNA end. This CDR3 is built from 13 residues. The germline V gene has CDR1 MNHEY and CDR2 SMNVEV (reference sequence). CDR3 residues: CASSTGLPYEQYF. The CDR3 DNA follows: TGTGCCAGCAGTACCGGACTGCCCTACGAGCAGTACTTC.

This clonotype was seen at least ten times. This CDR3 is CASSLPGRAYSEQYF. The CDR3 region has the DNA TGTGCCAGCAGTCTCCCGGGACGGGCGTACAGCGAGCAGTACTTC. This chain links TRBV12-3 or TRBV12-4 with TRBJ2-7; the D call may be TRBD1 or TRBD2 (5 bases each). The CDR3 is made up of 15 amino acids. The ends were cut back, 5 bases at V and 6 bases at J, with 20 bases in the middle.

The chain uses TRBV24-1 and TRBJ1-1; no firm D call. Trimming pared 7 bases from V and 2 bases from J, leaving 10 bases between. This CDR3 comprises 13 residues. Germline V gives CDR1 KGHDR, CDR2 SFDVKD. The CDR3 sequence: CATRPSGNTEAFF. Here the CDR3 DNA reads TGTGCCACCAGACCTAGCGGAAACACTGAAGCTTTCTTT.

The chain's CDR3 is CASRSTRSTEQYF. In DNA form, the CDR3 reads TGTGCCAGCAGGTCTACAAGGAGCACTGAGCAGTACTTC. The genes are TRBV28 and TRBJ2-7; D uncertain. Per the germline V gene, CDR1 is MDHEN and CDR2 is SYDVKM. Trimming cost V 6 bases and J 7 bases, with 16 bases left between them. The CDR3 contains 13 residues.

This clonotype has just a few counts. The gene calls are TRBV7-2 and TRBJ2-1; TRBD1 matches at 9 bases. The CDR3 length is 13 residues. With V trimmed by 8 bases and J by 15 bases, 14 bases remained unmatched. The germline gives CDR1 SGHTA, CDR2 FQGNSA. CDR3 sequence (DNA): TGTGCCAGCGGATCATCCGGGACAGGGATAATGTTCTTC. Translating it yields CASGSSGTGIMFF.

The chain employs TRBV6-5 and TRBJ1-3; 7 bases fit TRBD1. CDR1 and CDR2 from the germline V gene are MNHEY and SVGAGI. The CDR3 length is 19 residues. J gave up 0 bases and V 2 bases, and 13 bases lay outside the gene matches. The CDR3 sequence: CASSYLMTSTGASGNTIYF. CDR3 nucleotides: TGTGCCAGCAGTTACCTCATGACCTCAACAGGGGCCTCTGGAAACACCATATATTTT.